A selection of T cell receptor beta chains follows, all from one sample in a study of blood T cell repertoires in COVID-19. Repertoires were generated with immunoSEQ multiplex PCR, while TCRdb's copy carries only in-frame clones and drops some. Among about 160,000 clones listed, 90% to 95% were seen once. Sample: peripheral blood. The receptors were sampled from a woman aged 50 to 60 with acute or convalescent COVID-19. Each CDR3 is given with its conserved first and last residue. D genes are given only for firm matches. Clone size is given for some rows only: seen once, a few or many times, or a class if the clone is expanded.

size	V	D	J	CDR3	DNA
-	TRBV24-1	-	TRBJ2-1	CATSDLGDQGNEQFF	TGTGCCACCAGTGATTTAGGGGACCAGGGGAATGAGCAGTTCTTC
-	TRBV6-6	-	TRBJ2-7	CASSYVTGYEQYF	TGTGCCAGCAGTTACGTAACAGGGTACGAGCAGTACTTC
-	TRBV3-1/TRBV3-2	-	TRBJ1-1	CASSQESWGHEAFF	TGTGCCAGCAGCCAAGAAAGTTGGGGACACGAAGCTTTCTTT
-	TRBV6-2/TRBV6-3	-	TRBJ2-5	CASSSQNFQETQYF	TGTGCCAGCAGTTCCCAGAATTTCCAAGAGACCCAGTACTTC
-	TRBV28	-	TRBJ1-5	CASREGNQPQHF	TGTGCCAGCAGGGAGGGGAATCAGCCCCAGCATTTT
-	TRBV5-4	-	TRBJ2-1	CASSSDPGPNEQFF	TGTGCCAGCAGCTCGGATCCGGGTCCTAATGAGCAGTTCTTC
-	TRBV4-1	TRBD2	TRBJ2-1	CASSQASGRGNEQFF	TGCGCCAGCAGCCAAGCCAGCGGGAGGGGTAATGAGCAGTTCTTC
-	TRBV15	-	TRBJ1-1	CATARGRETEAFF	TGTGCCACTGCCAGGGGTAGGGAGACTGAAGCTTTCTTT
-	TRBV6-5	-	TRBJ2-2	CASKKQGNTGELFF	TGTGCCAGCAAAAAACAGGGGAACACCGGGGAGCTGTTTTTT
-	TRBV10-3	-	TRBJ1-6	CAISDPTGLNSPLHF	TGTGCCATCAGTGATCCCACAGGATTAAATTCACCCCTCCACTTT
-	TRBV6-1	-	TRBJ1-3	CASSEFWSSGNTIYF	TGTGCCAGCAGTGAATTTTGGAGCTCTGGAAACACCATATATTTT
-	TRBV7-2	TRBD1	TRBJ1-5	CASSLGTGRNQPQHF	TGTGCCAGCAGCTTGGGGACAGGGAGAAATCAGCCCCAGCATTTT
-	TRBV7-9	-	TRBJ2-6	CASSLNPGLGGANVLTF	TGTGCCAGCAGCTTAAATCCAGGGCTTGGTGGGGCCAACGTCCTGACTTTC
-	TRBV19	-	TRBJ1-5	CASSTLNRAPDNQPQHF	TGTGCCAGTAGTACCCTAAACAGGGCACCGGACAATCAGCCCCAGCATTTT
-	TRBV6-5	-	TRBJ2-1	CATHNAVGEQFF	TGTGCCACCCACAACGCGGTAGGTGAGCAGTTCTTC
once	TRBV12-1	-	TRBJ1-1	CASSFVDRGKEAFF	TGTGCCAGCAGCTTTGTGGACAGGGGGAAAGAAGCTTTCTTT
-	TRBV7-8	-	TRBJ2-1	CASSPHFVLALNEQFF	TGTGCCAGCAGCCCCCATTTCGTCCTAGCTCTCAATGAGCAGTTCTTC
-	TRBV7-9	-	TRBJ1-5	CASSTDSYQPQHF	TGTGCCAGCAGCACCGACTCCTATCAGCCCCAGCATTTT
-	TRBV28	-	TRBJ1-2	CASVPPGQLDGYTF	TGTGCCAGCGTACCCCCGGGACAATTAGATGGCTACACCTTC
-	TRBV19	TRBD2	TRBJ2-1	CASSIRRGTSGRRGSYNEQFF	TGTGCCAGTAGTATCCGAAGGGGGACTAGCGGGAGGAGGGGCTCCTACAATGAGCAGTTCTTC
-	TRBV7-3	-	TRBJ2-1	CASSPTSSSYNEQFF	TGTGCCAGCAGCCCTACTAGCTCCTCATACAATGAGCAGTTCTTC
-	TRBV12-3/TRBV12-4	-	TRBJ2-5	CASSYSGDGTQYF	TGTGCCAGCAGTTATTCAGGGGACGGGACCCAGTACTTC
-	TRBV3-1/TRBV3-2	-	TRBJ1-1	CASSLLAGRTEAFF	TGTGCCAGCAGCTTACTGGCAGGGCGGACTGAAGCTTTCTTT
-	TRBV7-3	-	TRBJ1-6	CASSSGSINSPLHF	TGTGCCAGCAGCTCGGGATCGATAAATTCACCCCTCCACTTT
-	TRBV9	-	TRBJ2-3	CASSVAGATSTDTQYF	TGTGCCAGCAGCGTGGCGGGGGCAACTAGCACAGATACGCAGTATTTT
-	TRBV24-1	TRBD1	TRBJ2-7	CATSDTRQGKPYEQYF	TGTGCCACCAGTGACACCCGACAGGGGAAGCCCTACGAGCAGTACTTC
-	TRBV11-2	TRBD1	TRBJ2-1	CASSPQGASYNEQFF	TGTGCCAGCAGCCCCCAGGGGGCCTCCTACAATGAGCAGTTCTTC
-	TRBV20-1	-	TRBJ2-1	CSARETNEQFF	TGCAGTGCTAGGGAGACCAATGAGCAGTTCTTC
-	TRBV30	TRBD1	TRBJ2-5	CASSQGSGETQYF	TGTGCCTCCTCACAGGGGAGTGGGGAGACCCAGTACTTC
-	TRBV6-2/TRBV6-3	-	TRBJ2-2	CASSPRGASTGELFF	TGTGCCAGCAGTCCCCGGGGGGCGAGCACCGGGGAGCTGTTTTTT
-	TRBV27	-	TRBJ1-5	CASSRSPGNQPQHF	TGTGCCAGCAGTCGGAGTCCGGGAAATCAGCCCCAGCATTTT
-	TRBV6-5	TRBD2	TRBJ2-1	CASTGLAGAYNEQFF	TGTGCCAGCACCGGACTAGCGGGAGCCTACAATGAGCAGTTCTTC
-	TRBV30	TRBD1	TRBJ1-2	CAWEVRQGRSYGYTF	TGTGCCTGGGAAGTTAGACAGGGGAGGAGCTATGGCTACACCTTC
-	TRBV4-3	TRBD1	TRBJ1-1	CASSQWGQGQTEAFF	TGCGCCAGCAGCCAATGGGGACAGGGTCAAACTGAAGCTTTCTTT
-	TRBV18	TRBD1	TRBJ1-1	CASSPDRGEAFF	TGTGCCAGCTCACCTGACAGGGGTGAAGCTTTCTTT
-	TRBV5-1	-	TRBJ1-2	CASSLAGRGYGYTF	TGCGCCAGCAGCTTGGCCGGCAGGGGATATGGCTACACCTTC
-	TRBV20-1	-	TRBJ2-7	CSASDNYEQYF	TGCAGTGCCTCGGACAACTACGAGCAGTACTTC
-	TRBV30	TRBD1	TRBJ1-1	CAWSVGQGATEAFF	TGTGCCTGGAGTGTGGGACAGGGGGCCACTGAAGCTTTCTTT
-	TRBV7-3	TRBD2	TRBJ2-1	CASSLSASSGSYNEQFF	TGTGCCAGCAGCTTATCGGCTTCCAGCGGGAGTTACAATGAGCAGTTCTTC
once	TRBV10-2	-	TRBJ1-1	CASSPGYTEAFF	TGCGCCAGCAGTCCGGGGTACACTGAAGCTTTCTTT
-	TRBV30	-	TRBJ1-2	CAWRAELVGYTF	TGTGCCTGGAGAGCCGAATTGGTTGGCTACACCTTC
-	TRBV7-2	-	TRBJ2-2	CASKSFTGTGELFF	TGTGCCAGCAAATCTTTTACCGGGACCGGGGAGCTGTTTTTT
-	TRBV10-3	TRBD1	TRBJ1-2	CAIRAGGTDGYTF	TGTGCCATCAGGGCAGGGGGCACTGATGGCTACACCTTC
-	TRBV6-5	TRBD1	TRBJ1-2	CASIFLRGLDGYTF	TGTGCCAGCATTTTCCTCAGGGGGCTAGATGGCTACACCTTC
-	TRBV4-1	-	TRBJ1-1	CASSQGAGGEAFF	TGCGCCAGCAGCCAAGGGGCAGGAGGTGAAGCTTTCTTT
-	TRBV7-9	TRBD1	TRBJ1-1	CAARDSLNTEAFF	TGTGCCGCTAGGGACAGTCTTAACACTGAAGCTTTCTTT
-	TRBV5-8	TRBD1	TRBJ1-5	CASNFYRGPDQPQHF	TGTGCCAGCAACTTCTACAGGGGGCCCGATCAGCCCCAGCATTTT
-	TRBV28	-	TRBJ1-4	CASSLSGSGEEKLFF	TGTGCCAGCAGTTTGAGTGGGTCGGGGGAGGAAAAACTGTTTTTT
-	TRBV6-1	-	TRBJ1-1	CASSEVGPGTEAFF	TGTGCCAGCAGTGAAGTAGGTCCGGGCACTGAAGCTTTCTTT
-	TRBV19	-	TRBJ1-5	CASSIVGSGQPQHF	TGTGCCAGTAGTATAGTAGGGTCGGGACAGCCCCAGCATTTT
-	TRBV7-2	-	TRBJ1-3	CASSLGGGALNTIYF	TGTGCCAGCAGCCTCGGGGGGGGAGCGCTAAACACCATATATTTT
-	TRBV29-1	-	TRBJ1-2	CSVEGGWGYTF	TGCAGCGTTGAGGGGGGTTGGGGCTACACCTTC
-	TRBV5-1	TRBD2	TRBJ2-7	CASSPGLAGSYEQYF	TGCGCCAGCAGTCCTGGACTAGCGGGGTCCTACGAGCAGTACTTC
-	TRBV2	TRBD2	TRBJ2-2	CASSDGGGAYFGGELFF	TGTGCCAGCAGTGACGGCGGGGGGGCCTACTTCGGCGGGGAGCTGTTTTTT
once	TRBV5-1	TRBD1	TRBJ1-2	CASRPGEQGAVYGYTF	TGCGCCAGCAGACCTGGAGAACAGGGGGCGGTCTATGGCTACACCTTC